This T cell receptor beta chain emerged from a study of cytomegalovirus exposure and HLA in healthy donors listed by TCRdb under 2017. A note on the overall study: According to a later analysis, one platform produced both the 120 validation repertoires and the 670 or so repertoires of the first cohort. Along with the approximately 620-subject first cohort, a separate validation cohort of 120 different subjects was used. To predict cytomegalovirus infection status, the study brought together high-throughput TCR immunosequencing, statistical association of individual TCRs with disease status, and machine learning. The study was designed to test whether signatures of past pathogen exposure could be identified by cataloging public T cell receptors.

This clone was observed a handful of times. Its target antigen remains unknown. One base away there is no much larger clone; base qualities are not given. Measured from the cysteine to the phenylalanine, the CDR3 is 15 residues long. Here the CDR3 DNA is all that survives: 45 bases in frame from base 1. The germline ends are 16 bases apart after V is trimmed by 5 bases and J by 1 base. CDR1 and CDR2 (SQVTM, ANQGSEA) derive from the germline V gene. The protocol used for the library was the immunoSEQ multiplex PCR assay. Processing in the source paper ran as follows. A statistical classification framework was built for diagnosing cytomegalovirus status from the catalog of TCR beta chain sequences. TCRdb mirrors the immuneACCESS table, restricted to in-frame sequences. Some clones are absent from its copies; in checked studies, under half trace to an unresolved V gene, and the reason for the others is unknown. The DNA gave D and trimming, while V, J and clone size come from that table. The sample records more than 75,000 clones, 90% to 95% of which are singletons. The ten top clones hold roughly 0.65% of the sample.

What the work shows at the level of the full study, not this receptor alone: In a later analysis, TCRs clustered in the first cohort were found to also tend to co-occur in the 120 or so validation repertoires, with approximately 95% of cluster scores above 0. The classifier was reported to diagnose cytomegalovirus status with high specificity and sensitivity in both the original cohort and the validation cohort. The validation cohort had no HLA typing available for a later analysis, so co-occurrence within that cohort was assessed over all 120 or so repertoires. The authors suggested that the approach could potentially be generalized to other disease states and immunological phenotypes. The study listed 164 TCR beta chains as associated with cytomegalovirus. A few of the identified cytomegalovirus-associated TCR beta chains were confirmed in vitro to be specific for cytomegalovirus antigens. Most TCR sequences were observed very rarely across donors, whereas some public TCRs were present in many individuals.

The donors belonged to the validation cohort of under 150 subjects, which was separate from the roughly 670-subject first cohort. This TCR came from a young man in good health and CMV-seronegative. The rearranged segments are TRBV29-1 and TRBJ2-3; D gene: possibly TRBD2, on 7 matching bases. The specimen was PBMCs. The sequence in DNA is TGCAGCGTTTTTTGGGGAGGGGGGGGCACAGATACGCAGTATTTT. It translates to CSVFWGGGGTDTQYF.